Shown below are 5 T cell receptor beta chains from a single sample sequenced in a study of CD8+ T cells in alopecia areata. cDNA reverse transcribed from extracted RNA served as the sequencing template. Libraries were prepared by immunoSEQ multiplex PCR; TCRdb keeps only in-frame clonotypes and omits some of them. The sample has some 200,000 clones; 40% to 45% are singletons. Indicated treatment: oral pan-JAK inhibitor, 5-10 mg twice daily. Sample: CD4+ T cells sorted from blood, taken at approximately week 36, from a patient treated with tofacitinib. The source of these receptors is a human donor with alopecia areata.

Only a few counts were recorded for this clone. The genes are TRBV30 and TRBJ2-1; D remains unclear. The CDR3 sequence is 14 residues long. The V end lost 3 bases, the J end lost 8 bases, and 17 bases lay between the germline ends. Germline CDR1 is GTSNPN and CDR2 is SVGIG (reference sequence). The CDR3 region has the DNA TGTGCCTGGAGAGCGTGGAGAGCCTCCCATGAGCAGTTCTTC. As protein: CAWRAWRASHEQFF.

This clone was picked up a small number of times. The chain recombines TRBV7-8 with TRBJ2-7; 9 nucleotides line up with TRBD1. CDR3 length equals 14 residues. From germline, CDR1 is SGHVS and CDR2 FQNEAQ. With V trimmed by 4 bases and J by 4 bases, 5 bases remained unmatched. In DNA form, the CDR3 reads TGTGCCAGCAGCTCCAACAGGGGGCCTTACGAGCAGTACTTC. It codes for CASSSNRGPYEQYF.

This clone was picked up a small number of times. V is TRBV30 and J is TRBJ2-5; D is unresolved. The length of the CDR3 is 12 residues. Trimming stripped 4 bases from V and 5 bases from J, with 11 bases between. Germline assignment: CDR1 GTSNPN and CDR2 SVGIG (reference sequence). CDR3 sequence: CAWIGDGETQYF. CDR3 in DNA: TGTGCCTGGATTGGGGATGGGGAGACCCAGTACTTC.

The J gene is TRBJ2-5, the V gene TRBV9; TRBD1 is a possible D gene (6 bases). The V end lost 0 bases, the J end lost 0 bases, and 12 bases lay between the germline ends. Germline values: CDR1 SGDLS, CDR2 YYNGEE. CDR3 length equals 16 residues. The CDR3 protein is CASSVGQGFDQETQYF. The CDR3 DNA follows: TGTGCCAGCAGCGTAGGGCAGGGGTTTGACCAAGAGACCCAGTACTTC. The complete variable domain, with remaining parts taken from reference TRBV9 and TRBJ2-5, reads DSGVTQTPKHLITATGQRVTLRCSPRSGDLSVYWYQQSLDQGLQFLIQYYNGEERAKGNILERFSAQQFPDLHSELNLSSLELGDSALYFCASSVGQGFDQETQYFGPGTRLLVL.

This clone appeared many times. The chain joins TRBV4-3 to TRBJ2-2; D is ambiguous. The CDR3 is 15 amino acids. Germline V gene data show CDR1 as LGHNA and CDR2 as YSLEER. V was pared by 1 base and J by 5 bases, with 11 bases between. This chain's CDR3 is CASSQGSHLTGELFF. For the CDR3, the DNA is TGCGCCAGCAGCCAAGGAAGCCACTTGACCGGGGAGCTGTTTTTT.